This T cell receptor (beta chain) derives from a study of cytomegalovirus exposure and HLA in healthy donors. Findings and caveats of the study: Researchers catalogued approximately 170 TCR beta chains as cytomegalovirus-associated.

As concerns this clone: Antigen unknown.

Amplification used 60 Vbeta primers and 13 Jbeta primers. In the study's own analysis: A follow-up analysis tallied 60 million to 85 million unique TCR beta chains, 9 million to 11 million shared. The repertoire was sequenced with immunoSEQ multiplex PCR; TCRdb's copy has only in-frame clones and lacks some. V, J and clone size are those of that table, while D and trimming were read from the DNA. The data show around 160,000 clones, with roughly 72% seen just once and roughly 0.99% held by the top ten. Germline V lookup: CDR1 SEHNR, CDR2 FQNEAQ (reference sequence). The CDR3 runs to 14 residues. V was cut by 3 bases and J by 4 bases, with 13 bases left in between.

Sequencing was carried out using PBMCs. The TCR comes from a woman between 40 and 55 years old in good health and CMV-seronegative. The rearrangement uses TRBV7-9 and TRBJ2-7; a possible D gene is TRBD1 (6 bases). CDR3 protein: CASSFGQGTYEQYF. The CDR3 DNA sequence: TGTGCCAGCAGCTTTGGGCAGGGGACGTACGAGCAGTACTTC. The whole variable domain, remainder taken from reference TRBV7-9 and TRBJ2-7, is DTGVSQNPRHKITKRGQNVTFRCDPISEHNRLYWYRQTLGQGPEFLTYFQNEAQLEKSRLLSDRFSAERPKGSFSTLEIQRTEQGDSAMYLCASSFGQGTYEQYFGPGTRLTVT.